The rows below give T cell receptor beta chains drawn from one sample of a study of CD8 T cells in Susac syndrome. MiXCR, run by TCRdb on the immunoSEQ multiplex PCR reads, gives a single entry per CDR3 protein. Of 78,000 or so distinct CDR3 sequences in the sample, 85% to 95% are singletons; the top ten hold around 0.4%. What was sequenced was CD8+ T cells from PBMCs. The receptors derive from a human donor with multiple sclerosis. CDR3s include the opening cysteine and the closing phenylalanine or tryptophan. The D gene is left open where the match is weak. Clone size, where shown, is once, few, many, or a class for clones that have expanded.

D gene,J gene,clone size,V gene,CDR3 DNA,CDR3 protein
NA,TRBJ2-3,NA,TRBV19,TGTGCCAGTTCCTCTTCCCTCGGAGATACGCAGTATTTT,CASSSSLGDTQYF
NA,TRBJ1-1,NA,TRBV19,TGTGCCAGTAGCCCGACGGGTCGGGGTACTGAAGCTTTCTTT,CASSPTGRGTEAFF
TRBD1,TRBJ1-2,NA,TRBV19,TGTGCCAGTAGTACCCCGACAGGGGGCTATGGCTACACCTTC,CASSTPTGGYGYTF
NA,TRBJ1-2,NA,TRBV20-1,TGCAGTGCTAGAGACGGGGCATCAGGCTATGGCTACACCTTC,CSARDGASGYGYTF
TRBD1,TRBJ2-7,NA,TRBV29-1,TGCAGCGTTGAAGAAAGCAGGGGGAAACCCTACGAGCAGTACTTC,CSVEESRGKPYEQYF
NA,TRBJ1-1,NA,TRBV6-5,TGTGCCAGCATTTGGGAAGGCAGTCCTTTGAACACTGAAGCTTTCTTT,CASIWEGSPLNTEAFF
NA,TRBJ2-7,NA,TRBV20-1,TGCAGTGCTAGAGATCACCAGGGGAGGAACGAGCAGTACTTC,CSARDHQGRNEQYF
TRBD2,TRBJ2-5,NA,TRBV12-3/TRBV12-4,TGTGCCAGCAGTCCACATTCTAGCGGGGGGAATTTGGAGACCCAGTACTTC,CASSPHSSGGNLETQYF
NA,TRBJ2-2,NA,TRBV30,TGTGCCTGGAGTAGCAATGAGAACACCGGGGAGCTGTTTTTT,CAWSSNENTGELFF
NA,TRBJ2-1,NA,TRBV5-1,TGCGCCAGCGGGGGGTCCGATGAGCAGTTCTTC,CASGGSDEQFF
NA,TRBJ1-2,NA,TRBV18,TGTGCCAGCTCACCAGGAGGGGCGCGGGACTATGGCTACACCTTC,CASSPGGARDYGYTF
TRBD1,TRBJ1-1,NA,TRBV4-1,TGCGCCACCTTACAGGGGACTGAAGCTTTCTTT,CATLQGTEAFF
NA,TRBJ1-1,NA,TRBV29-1,TGCAGCGCCGCGACAGTTTACACTGAAGCTTTCTTT,CSAATVYTEAFF
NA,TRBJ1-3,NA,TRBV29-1,TGCAGCGTTGAAGATCGAGGACAGTTCTCTGGAAACACCATATATTTT,CSVEDRGQFSGNTIYF
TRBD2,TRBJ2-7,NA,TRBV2,TGTGCCAAGACTAGCGGGAGCATTTACGAGCAGTACTTC,CAKTSGSIYEQYF
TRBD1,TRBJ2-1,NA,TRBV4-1,TGCGCCAGCAGACAGACAGGGAGTTACAATGAGCAGTTCTTC,CASRQTGSYNEQFF
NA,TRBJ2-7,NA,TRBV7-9,TGTGCCAGCAGCCCCCGCGGAGATCCCTCCCCCTACGAGCAGTACTTC,CASSPRGDPSPYEQYF
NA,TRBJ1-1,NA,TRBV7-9,TGTGCCAGCAGCAATGGGGGCCTGTCAGCTTTCTTT,CASSNGGLSAFF
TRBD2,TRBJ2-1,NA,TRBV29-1,TGCAGCTTTGACTCTCTGGCGGGAGCGAGCTACAATGAGCAGTTCTTC,CSFDSLAGASYNEQFF
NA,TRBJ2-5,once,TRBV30,TGTGCCTGGAGTGATGGAGGAGAGACCCAGTACTTC,CAWSDGGETQYF
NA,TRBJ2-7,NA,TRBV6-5,TGTGCCAGCAGTTACTCGAAAGCTTTTAGCTCCTACGAGCAGTACTTC,CASSYSKAFSSYEQYF
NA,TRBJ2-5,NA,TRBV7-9,TGTGCCAGCAGCGCTGACGGCTTCCAAGAGACCCAGTACTTC,CASSADGFQETQYF
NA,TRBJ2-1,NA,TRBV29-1,TGCAGCGCCGACGGGTCCAGCAATGAGCAGTTCTTC,CSADGSSNEQFF
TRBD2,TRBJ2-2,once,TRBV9,TGTGCCAGCAAGGTCAGGGAGGGCACCGGGGAGCTGTTTTTT,CASKVREGTGELFF
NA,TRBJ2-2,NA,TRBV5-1,TGCGCCAGCAGCTTGGCAACAGGGACGACCGGGGAGCTGTTTTTT,CASSLATGTTGELFF
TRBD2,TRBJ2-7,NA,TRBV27,TGTGCCAGCAGTTCACCGGGACTAGCGGGCCACGAGCAGTACTTC,CASSSPGLAGHEQYF
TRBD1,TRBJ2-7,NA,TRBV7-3,TGTGCCAGCAGCTCCGACGGGACAGGGGTCTACGAGCAGTACTTC,CASSSDGTGVYEQYF
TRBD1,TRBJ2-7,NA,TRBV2,TGTGCCAGCAGTAGATCCGGGACAGGGCTCTCCTACGAGCAGTACTTC,CASSRSGTGLSYEQYF
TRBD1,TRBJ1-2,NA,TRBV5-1,TGCGCCAGCGCCGGGACAGAAAAAGGGACTTCTAACTATGGCTACACCTTC,CASAGTEKGTSNYGYTF
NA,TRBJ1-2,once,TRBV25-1,TGTGCCAGCAGGGGGCCTATCCCTCGAAAGAGGAATGGCTACACCTTC,CASRGPIPRKRNGYTF
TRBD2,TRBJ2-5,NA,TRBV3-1,TGTGCCAGCAGCCAAGATCGGCCGGCTAGCGGGAGGGTTAAGGAGACCCAGTACTTC,CASSQDRPASGRVKETQYF
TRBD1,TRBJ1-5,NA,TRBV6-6,TGTGCCAGCAGCGGGACAGGGAATCAGCCCCAGCATTTT,CASSGTGNQPQHF
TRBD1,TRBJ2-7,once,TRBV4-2,TGTGCCAGCAGCTCCGGGACAGGCGTCTTGGAGCAGTACTTC,CASSSGTGVLEQYF
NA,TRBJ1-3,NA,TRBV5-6,TGTGCCAGCAGCCAGGGAAACACCATATATTTT,CASSQGNTIYF
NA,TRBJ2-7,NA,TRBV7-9,TGTGCCAGCAGCTTAGGGCAGGGCCGGGAGCAGTACTTC,CASSLGQGREQYF
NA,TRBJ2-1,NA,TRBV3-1,TGTGCCAGCAGCCAGAGCGGTAGCTCCTACAATGAGCAGTTCTTC,CASSQSGSSYNEQFF
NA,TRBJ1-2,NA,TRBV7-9,TGTGCCAGCAGCTTAGTCGAGGATGGCTACACCTTC,CASSLVEDGYTF
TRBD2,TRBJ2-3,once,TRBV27,TGTGCCAGCAGTCCCGAGACTAGCGGGAGCGGTACGCAGTATTTT,CASSPETSGSGTQYF
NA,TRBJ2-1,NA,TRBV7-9,TGTGCCAGCACCCCCGGCCAGGCAGGGGGGCTCGATGAGCAGTTCTTC,CASTPGQAGGLDEQFF
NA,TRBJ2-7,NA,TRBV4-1,TGCGCCAGCAGCCTTTTCCCGGCAGGCGATTCTTACGAGCAGTACTTC,CASSLFPAGDSYEQYF
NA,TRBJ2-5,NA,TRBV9,TGTGCCAGCGGTCGTGGAGCCCGGGAGACCCAGTACTTC,CASGRGARETQYF
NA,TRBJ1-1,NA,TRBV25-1,TGTGCCAGCAGTGAGGGACGTTCCAACACTGAAGCTTTCTTT,CASSEGRSNTEAFF
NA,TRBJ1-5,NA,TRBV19,TGTGCCAGTAGTGGCTACACGGAACTGGGGCAGCCCCAGCATTTT,CASSGYTELGQPQHF
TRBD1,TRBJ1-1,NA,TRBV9,TGTGCCAGCAGCGTAGTCCCGACAGGGGAGGCCACTGAAGCTTTCTTT,CASSVVPTGEATEAFF
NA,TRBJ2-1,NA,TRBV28,TGTGCCAGCAGTTACGGGCTCGACAGGGAGGAGTTCTTC,CASSYGLDREEFF
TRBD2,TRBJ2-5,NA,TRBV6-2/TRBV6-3,TGTGCCAGCAGCTGGACTAGCGGGAGGGCGCGGGAGACCCAGTACTTC,CASSWTSGRARETQYF
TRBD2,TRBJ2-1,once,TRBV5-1,TGCGCCAGCCGAATGCTAGCGGGAGGGCGGAATGAGCAGTTCTTC,CASRMLAGGRNEQFF
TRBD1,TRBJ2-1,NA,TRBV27,TGTGCCAGCAGTTTTGTAGCTGGGACAGAAAAATACAATGAGCAGTTCTTC,CASSFVAGTEKYNEQFF
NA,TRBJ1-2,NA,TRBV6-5,TGTGCCAGCAGTGAATCGACAGGTTTTAATGGCTACACCTTC,CASSESTGFNGYTF